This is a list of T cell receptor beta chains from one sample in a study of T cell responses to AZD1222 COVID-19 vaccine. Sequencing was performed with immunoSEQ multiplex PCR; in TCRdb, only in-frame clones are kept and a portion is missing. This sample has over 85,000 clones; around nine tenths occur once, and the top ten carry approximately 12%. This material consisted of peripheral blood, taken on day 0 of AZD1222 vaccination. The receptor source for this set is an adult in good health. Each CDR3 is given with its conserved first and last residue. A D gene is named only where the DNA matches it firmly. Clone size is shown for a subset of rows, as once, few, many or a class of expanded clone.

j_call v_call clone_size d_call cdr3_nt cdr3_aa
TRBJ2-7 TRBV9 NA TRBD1 TGTGCCAGCAGCCCAGCCGGGAACAGGGGGTACGAGCAGTACTTC CASSPAGNRGYEQYF
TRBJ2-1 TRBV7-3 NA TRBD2 TGTGCCAGCAGCTTAAGCCCGGGACTAGCGGATGAGCAGTTCTTC CASSLSPGLADEQFF
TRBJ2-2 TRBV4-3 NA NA TGCGCCAGCAGCCAAGATTGGGGGACCGGGGAGCTGTTTTTT CASSQDWGTGELFF
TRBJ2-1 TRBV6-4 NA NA TGTGCCAGCAGTGAGGGAGACTACAATGAGCAGTTCTTC CASSEGDYNEQFF
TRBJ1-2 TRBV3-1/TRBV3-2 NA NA TGTGCCAGCAGCCAAGAGTGGCAGGTGCAGGGCTATGGCTACACCTTC CASSQEWQVQGYGYTF
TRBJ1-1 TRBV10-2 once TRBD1 TGCGCCAGCTACTATCCAGGGGGCTACACTGAAGCTTTCTTT CASYYPGGYTEAFF
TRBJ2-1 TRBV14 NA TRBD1 TGTGCCAGCAGATCCGGGACAGGGGTCAATGAGCAGTTCTTC CASRSGTGVNEQFF
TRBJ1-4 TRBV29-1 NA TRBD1 TGCAGCGCCTCCGTGGGACAGGGGACATGGTGGAATGAAAAACTGTTTTTT CSASVGQGTWWNEKLFF
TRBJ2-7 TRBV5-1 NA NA TGCGCCAGCACCCCCACGGACGGGTACTCCTACGAGCAGTACTTC CASTPTDGYSYEQYF
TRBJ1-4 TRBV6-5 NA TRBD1 TGTGCCAGCGGCGTGAGACAGGGGACGGAACTGTTTTTT CASGVRQGTELFF
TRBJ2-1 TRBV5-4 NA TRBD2 TGTGCCAGCAGGGACGGGACTAGCGGGGACCGGGAGCAGTTCTTC CASRDGTSGDREQFF
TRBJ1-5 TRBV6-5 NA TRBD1 TGTGCCAGCAGGTCAGGGGGCTTAAATCAGCCCCAGCATTTT CASRSGGLNQPQHF
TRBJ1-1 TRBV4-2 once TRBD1 TGTGCCAGCAGCCCTGGACAGGGGTTGTACACTGAAGCTTTCTTT CASSPGQGLYTEAFF
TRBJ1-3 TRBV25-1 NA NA TGTGCCAGCAGTGAAAGGAGGGGTGGAAACACCATATATTTT CASSERRGGNTIYF
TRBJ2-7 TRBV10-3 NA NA TGTGCCATCAAATCCCCTTTCTACGAGCAGTACTTC CAIKSPFYEQYF
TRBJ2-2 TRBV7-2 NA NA TGTGCCAGCAGCCCACAAGGGGGGATCATCACCGGGGAGCTGTTTTTT CASSPQGGIITGELFF
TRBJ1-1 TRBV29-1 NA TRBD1 TGCAGCGTGGGGACAGGGGGCATAACTGAAGCTTTCTTT CSVGTGGITEAFF
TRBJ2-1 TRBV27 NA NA TGTGCCAGCAGTTTAAGGTCTTTTAGGGATGAGCAGTTCTTC CASSLRSFRDEQFF
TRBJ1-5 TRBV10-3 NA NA TGTGCCATCAGTGAGGGGGTTAGCAATCAGCCCCAGCATTTT CAISEGVSNQPQHF
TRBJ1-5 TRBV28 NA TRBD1 TGTGCCAGCAACTCCGGGACAGGGCCTTTATGGCAGCCCCAGCATTTT CASNSGTGPLWQPQHF
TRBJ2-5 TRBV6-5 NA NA TGTGCCAGCAGTTACTCGGATGGGGAGACCCAGTACTTC CASSYSDGETQYF
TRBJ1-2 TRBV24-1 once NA TGTGCCACCAGTGAAGGACGGAACTATGGCTACACCTTC CATSEGRNYGYTF
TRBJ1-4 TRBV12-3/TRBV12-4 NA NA TGTGCCAGCAGTTTAGATGAAAAACTGTTTTTT CASSLDEKLFF
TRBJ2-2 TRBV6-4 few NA TGTGCCAGCAGTGACTCGATGGGCACCGGGGAGCTGTTTTTT CASSDSMGTGELFF
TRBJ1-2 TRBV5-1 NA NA TGCGCCAGCAGCTTCCCCGGCGGAAACCGCTATGGCTACACCTTC CASSFPGGNRYGYTF
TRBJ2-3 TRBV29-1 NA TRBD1 TGCAGCGTTAGAAACAGAACAGGGGTGCGCACAGATACGCAGTATTTT CSVRNRTGVRTDTQYF
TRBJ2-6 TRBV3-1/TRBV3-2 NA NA TGTGCCAGCAGCCAAGATAAGGGGACTGGGGCCAACGTCCTGACTTTC CASSQDKGTGANVLTF
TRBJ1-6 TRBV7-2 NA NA TGTGCCAGCAGCTTAGAAGGAAGAAGTTCACCCCTCCACTTT CASSLEGRSSPLHF
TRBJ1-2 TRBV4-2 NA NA TGTGCCAGCAGCCAAGTGGCGAACAGGGCCACTTTGAAGTATGGCTACACCTTC CASSQVANRATLKYGYTF
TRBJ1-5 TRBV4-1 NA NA TGCGCCAGCAGCCAAGGGGGGAATAGCAATCAGCCCCAGCATTTT CASSQGGNSNQPQHF
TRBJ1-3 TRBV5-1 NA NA TGCGCCAGCAGCTCCGGGACTCTGACTGGAAACACCATATATTTT CASSSGTLTGNTIYF
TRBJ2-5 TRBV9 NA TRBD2 TGTGCCAGCAGCCCCAGACTAGCGGGAGAGACCCAGTACTTC CASSPRLAGETQYF
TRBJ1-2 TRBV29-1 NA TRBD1 TGCAGCGTTGAAGGACAGGGGGCTCGTGGCTACACCTTC CSVEGQGARGYTF
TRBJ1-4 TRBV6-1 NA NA TGTGCCAGCAGTGATTGGTCAGTGGGGGAAAAACTGTTTTTT CASSDWSVGEKLFF